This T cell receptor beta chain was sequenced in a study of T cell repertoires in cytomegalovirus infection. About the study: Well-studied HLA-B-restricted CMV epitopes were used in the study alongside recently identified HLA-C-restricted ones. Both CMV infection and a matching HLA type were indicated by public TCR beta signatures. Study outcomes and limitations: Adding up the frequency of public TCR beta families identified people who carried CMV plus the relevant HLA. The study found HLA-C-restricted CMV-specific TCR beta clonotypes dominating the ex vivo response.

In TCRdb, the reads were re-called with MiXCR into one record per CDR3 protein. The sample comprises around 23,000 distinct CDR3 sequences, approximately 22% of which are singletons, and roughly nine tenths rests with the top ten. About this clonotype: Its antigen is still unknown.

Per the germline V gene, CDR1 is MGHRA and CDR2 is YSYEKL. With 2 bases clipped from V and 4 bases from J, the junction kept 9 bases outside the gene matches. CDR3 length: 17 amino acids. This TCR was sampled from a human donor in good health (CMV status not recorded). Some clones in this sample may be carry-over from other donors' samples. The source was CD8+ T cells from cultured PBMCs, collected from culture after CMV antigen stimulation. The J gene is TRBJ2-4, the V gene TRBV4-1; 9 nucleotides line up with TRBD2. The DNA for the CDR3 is TGCGCCAGCAGCCAACTCCGCAGCGGGGGGACTAAAAACATTCAGTACTTC. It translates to CASSQLRSGGTKNIQYF.